This TCR beta chain was sequenced in a study of early T cells in non-severe SARS-CoV-2 infection. Across the study: Sequencing of bulk RNA from unsorted whole blood was done, without chain pairing. Broader study findings: Private and CD4 specificities were missed by VDJdb matching, skewed to anti-spike CD8.

On this clonotype itself: Its specificity is unknown.

In the library, individual cDNA molecules carried attached unique molecular identifiers. One entry per CDR3 protein results from TCRdb running MiXCR on the 5' RACE reads. Of more than 55,000 distinct CDR3 sequences listed, 13% are singletons. The germline CDR1 and CDR2 sequences are SGHNT and YYREEE (reference sequence). Unmatched junction bases numbered 13, after V lost 2 bases and J lost 4 bases. The CDR3 has 17 residues. The sequence came from an adult who was a healthcare worker with PCR-confirmed SARS-CoV-2 infection or an uninfected control (not recorded which). The sequenced sample consisted of whole blood. V gene TRBV5-4 combines with J gene TRBJ2-5, with 8 positions matching TRBD2. The CDR3 reads CASSFPPGRGGPETQYF. For the CDR3, the DNA is TGTGCCAGCAGCTTTCCCCCGGGACGGGGGGGCCCAGAGACCCAGTACTTC.